This TCR beta chain stems from a study of cytomegalovirus exposure and HLA in healthy donors. For the study at large: Earlier sequencing of some 180 million T cells yielded 100 million to 120 million unique TCR beta sequences. The study's early data release held about 85 million unique TCRs from HLA-typed donors. Study-wide results and caveats: Most subjects had HLA-A and HLA-B alleles reportedly predicted accurately by TCR beta sequences. In a later analysis, CMV-associated beta chains were mostly HLA-associated, it appeared.

Primers for the PCR totalled 60 Vbeta and 13 Jbeta. Assay used: immunoSEQ multiplex PCR; TCRdb lists only in-frame clones, some missing. The sample has fewer than 200,000 clones, around 81% seen once. With regard to this clone: Its antigen is not known.

Germline V gene data show CDR1 as SGHRS and CDR2 as YFSETQ. V gave up 3 bases and J gave up 3 bases; unmatched junction bases: 10. The CDR3 is 16 amino acids. The TCR was taken from a woman younger than 45 in good health and CMV-seronegative. The rearrangement joins TRBV5-1 to TRBJ1-1; TRBD1 agrees at 8 bases. Sample: PBMCs. The CDR3 DNA sequence: TGCGCCAGCAGCTACTATAAGGGACAGGCAGACACTGAAGCTTTCTTT. It encodes CASSYYKGQADTEAFF. The full variable domain, with the rest looked up from reference TRBV5-1 and TRBJ1-1, is KAGVTQTPRYLIKTRGQQVTLSCSPISGHRSVSWYQQTPGQGLQFLFEYFSETQRNKGNFPGRFSGRQFSNSRSEMNVSTLELGDSALYLCASSYYKGQADTEAFFGQGTRLTVV.